A selection of T cell receptor beta chains follows, all from one sample in a study of CD8+CD57+ T cells in acquired aplastic anemia. TCRdb re-analysed the reads in MiXCR, keeping a single row per CDR3 protein. Of some 200,000 distinct CDR3 sequences in the sample, 40% to 55% were seen once. The sequenced material came from sorted CD4+, CD8+, or CD8+CD57+ T cells (not recorded which) from PBMCs. The receptors were gathered from a human donor with aplastic anemia. Each CDR3 is given with its conserved first and last residue. D genes are given only for firm matches. Clone size is stated in some rows and not others, as once, few, many or a class when expanded.

clone_size: NA
d_call: NA
v_call: TRBV11-2
j_call: TRBJ2-3
cdr3_aa: CASSPDRIITGTQYF
cdr3_nt: TGTGCCAGTTCACCGGACAGAATAATCACAGGTACGCAGTATTTT

clone_size: many
d_call: NA
v_call: TRBV20-1
j_call: TRBJ1-1
cdr3_aa: CSAILGRNTEAFF
cdr3_nt: TGCAGTGCTATCCTAGGTCGGAACACTGAAGCTTTCTTT

clone_size: few
d_call: TRBD1
v_call: TRBV10-3
j_call: TRBJ2-6
cdr3_aa: CAISESRGRGSGANVLTF
cdr3_nt: TGTGCCATCAGTGAGTCGAGGGGGCGAGGATCTGGGGCCAACGTCCTGACTTTC

clone_size: many
d_call: TRBD2
v_call: TRBV6-1
j_call: TRBJ2-2
cdr3_aa: CASSGTRANTGELFF
cdr3_nt: TGTGCCAGCAGTGGGACTAGGGCGAACACCGGGGAGCTGTTTTTT

clone_size: many
d_call: TRBD1
v_call: TRBV15
j_call: TRBJ1-1
cdr3_aa: CATSRDRRTGLNTEAFF
cdr3_nt: TGTGCCACCAGCAGAGATCGCAGGACAGGACTGAACACTGAAGCTTTCTTT

clone_size: many
d_call: NA
v_call: TRBV9
j_call: TRBJ2-7
cdr3_aa: CASSVQSGGGEQYF
cdr3_nt: TGTGCCAGCAGCGTTCAGAGTGGTGGTGGAGAGCAGTACTTC

clone_size: NA
d_call: NA
v_call: TRBV24-1
j_call: TRBJ2-5
cdr3_aa: CATRDQQETQYF
cdr3_nt: TGTGCCACCCGGGATCAACAAGAGACCCAGTACTTC

clone_size: NA
d_call: TRBD1
v_call: TRBV25-1
j_call: TRBJ2-7
cdr3_aa: CASSGRGQVSYEQCF
cdr3_nt: TGTGCCAGCAGTGGTCGCGGACAGGTGTCCTACGAGCAGTGCTTC

clone_size: NA
d_call: NA
v_call: TRBV12-5
j_call: TRBJ1-1
cdr3_aa: CASGFEQGTEAFF
cdr3_nt: TGTGCTAGTGGTTTCGAACAGGGCACTGAAGCTTTCTTT

clone_size: many
d_call: NA
v_call: TRBV12-5
j_call: TRBJ2-2
cdr3_aa: CASGLVLSGTGELFF
cdr3_nt: TGTGCTAGTGGTTTGGTATTATCAGGCACCGGGGAGCTGTTTTTT

clone_size: NA
d_call: NA
v_call: TRBV10-3
j_call: TRBJ2-7
cdr3_aa: CAISFTPGHNYEQYF
cdr3_nt: TGTGCCATCAGTTTTACTCCGGGACACAACTACGAGCAGTACTTC

clone_size: few
d_call: NA
v_call: TRBV29-1
j_call: TRBJ1-1
cdr3_aa: CSVEEGSTEAFF
cdr3_nt: TGCAGCGTTGAGGAGGGGTCGACGGAAGCTTTCTTT

clone_size: many
d_call: TRBD1
v_call: TRBV7-2
j_call: TRBJ2-5
cdr3_aa: CASSTQGAGETQYF
cdr3_nt: TGTGCCAGCAGCACCCAGGGGGCTGGGGAGACCCAGTACTTC

clone_size: NA
d_call: NA
v_call: TRBV7-2
j_call: TRBJ1-1
cdr3_aa: CASSLDQGNTEAFF
cdr3_nt: TGTGCCAGCAGCTTAGATCAGGGGAACACTGAAGCTTTCTTT

clone_size: many
d_call: TRBD1
v_call: TRBV5-1
j_call: TRBJ1-5
cdr3_aa: CASSLTTGGNQPQHF
cdr3_nt: TGCGCCAGCAGCTTGACCACAGGGGGCAATCAGCCCCAGCATTTT

clone_size: NA
d_call: NA
v_call: TRBV5-1
j_call: TRBJ1-5
cdr3_aa: CASSQGHGEQPQHF
cdr3_nt: TGCGCCAGCAGCCAGGGTCATGGAGAACAGCCCCAGCATTTT

clone_size: many
d_call: TRBD2
v_call: TRBV20-1
j_call: TRBJ2-4
cdr3_aa: CSARVGEGRLGKNIQYF
cdr3_nt: TGCAGTGCTAGAGTAGGGGAGGGCCGATTAGGCAAAAACATTCAGTACTTC

clone_size: NA
d_call: NA
v_call: TRBV19
j_call: TRBJ1-1
cdr3_aa: CASRTAVNTEAFF
cdr3_nt: TGTGCCAGTAGAACAGCCGTGAACACTGAAGCTTTCTTT

clone_size: many
d_call: NA
v_call: TRBV7-2
j_call: TRBJ1-1
cdr3_aa: CASSLTGHLGTEAFF
cdr3_nt: TGTGCCAGCAGCTTGACAGGACACTTGGGCACTGAAGCTTTCTTT

clone_size: many
d_call: TRBD2
v_call: TRBV7-2
j_call: TRBJ2-2
cdr3_aa: CASSLRLAGSNTGELFF
cdr3_nt: TGTGCCAGCAGCTTAAGGCTAGCGGGATCGAACACCGGGGAGCTGTTTTTT

clone_size: few
d_call: NA
v_call: TRBV2
j_call: TRBJ2-3
cdr3_aa: CASRADGPDTQYF
cdr3_nt: TGTGCCAGCAGAGCGGACGGACCAGATACGCAGTATTTT

clone_size: many
d_call: TRBD1
v_call: TRBV2
j_call: TRBJ2-6
cdr3_aa: CASSTGTGALRILTF
cdr3_nt: TGTGCCAGCAGTACGGGGACAGGGGCCCTTCGCATCCTGACTTTC

clone_size: NA
d_call: TRBD1
v_call: TRBV24-1
j_call: TRBJ2-7
cdr3_aa: CATSKGTASYEQYF
cdr3_nt: TGTGCCACCAGTAAGGGGACAGCGTCCTACGAGCAGTACTTC

clone_size: many
d_call: TRBD2
v_call: TRBV7-3
j_call: TRBJ2-2
cdr3_aa: CASSLLAGVSGTGELFF
cdr3_nt: TGTGCCAGCAGCTTACTAGCGGGAGTATCGGGCACCGGGGAGCTGTTTTTT

clone_size: once
d_call: TRBD1
v_call: TRBV10-3
j_call: TRBJ2-2
cdr3_aa: CATEDRVIGELFF
cdr3_nt: TGTGCCACGGAGGACAGGGTTATCGGGGAGCTGTTTTTT

clone_size: NA
d_call: NA
v_call: TRBV11-2
j_call: TRBJ2-1
cdr3_aa: CASRTMDTYKEQFF
cdr3_nt: TGTGCCAGCAGGACGATGGACACCTACAAGGAGCAGTTCTTC

clone_size: NA
d_call: TRBD2
v_call: TRBV5-8
j_call: TRBJ2-5
cdr3_aa: CASSSGTSGGEETQYF
cdr3_nt: TGTGCCAGCAGCTCCGGGACTAGCGGAGGTGAAGAGACCCAGTACTTC

clone_size: many
d_call: NA
v_call: TRBV4-1
j_call: TRBJ2-1
cdr3_aa: CASSQDRFGRPTQFF
cdr3_nt: TGCGCCAGCAGCCAAGATCGGTTTGGGCGCCCGACTCAGTTCTTC

clone_size: many
d_call: NA
v_call: TRBV6-5
j_call: TRBJ1-4
cdr3_aa: CASSYSYAGRNEKLFF
cdr3_nt: TGTGCCAGCAGTTACTCGTATGCAGGCCGTAATGAAAAACTGTTTTTT